Below, 26 T cell receptor beta chains from the same sample are listed, as sequenced in a study of graft-versus-host responses after intestinal transplantation. TCRdb keeps only in-frame clones here, not all; method: immunoSEQ multiplex PCR. This table has some 81,000 clones, 85% to 90% appearing once. Their specific antigens are unknown. Sequencing used unstimulated CD4+ T cells sorted from spleen or lymph node cells, obtained before intestinal transplant. The receptor set was obtained from a human donor who received an intestinal transplant.

This clone occurred once. The rearrangement uses TRBV10-3 and TRBJ2-7; D might be TRBD1 (6 bases). V dropped 0 bases and J dropped 7 bases, with 13 bases sitting between them. Looked up from germline, CDR1 is ENHRY and CDR2 is SYGVKD. This CDR3 is 14 amino acids long. The CDR3 DNA reads as TGTGCCATCAGTGAGTCAGCAAGGGGGACGGAGCAGTACTTC. The encoded protein is CAISESARGTEQYF.

V and J are TRBV2 and TRBJ2-2; no firm D call. Germline-derived CDR1 and CDR2 are SNHLY and FYNNEI. CDR3 length: 15 residues. Trimming cost V 4 bases and J 0 bases, with 9 bases left between them. The DNA of the CDR3 is TGTGCCAGCAGTGGAGTTATCCCGAACACCGGGGAGCTGTTTTTT. This translates into CASSGVIPNTGELFF.

The chain couples TRBV30 to TRBJ1-2; 7 bases are shared with TRBD1. V dropped 4 bases and J dropped 4; count of bases not matched to a gene: 12. Germline V gene data show CDR1 as GTSNPN and CDR2 as SVGIG (reference sequence). The CDR3 sequence is 15 residues long. This CDR3 reads CAWKPSTGRFYGYTF. For the CDR3, the DNA is TGTGCCTGGAAGCCTTCGACAGGGAGGTTCTATGGCTACACCTTC.

This clone was observed once. The chain combines TRBV10-3 with TRBJ2-3, with D possibly TRBD2 on 7 matching bases. Between the trimmed V and J ends, which lost 7 bases and 3 bases, there was a span of 17 bases. The CDR3 runs 15 residues. Germline V lookup: CDR1 ENHRY, CDR2 SYGVKD. The CDR3 reads CAITEGGGRTDTQYF. In DNA, the CDR3 is TGTGCCATCACTGAAGGGGGGGGAAGGACAGATACGCAGTATTTT.

This clone has just a few counts. This chain links TRBV19 with TRBJ2-7; 12 bases line up with TRBD1. Germline-derived CDR1 and CDR2 are LNHDA and SQIVND (reference sequence). V was clipped by 3 bases and J by 7 bases; unmatched bases: 4. The CDR3 extends over 14 amino acids. In DNA, the CDR3 is TGTGCCAGTAGTATGGGGACAGGGGGCGAGGAGCAGTACTTC. Amino acid sequence: CASSMGTGGEEQYF.

The J gene is TRBJ2-2, the V gene TRBV5-1, with D perhaps matching TRBD2 (6 bases). Germline CDR1 reads SGHRS; CDR2 reads YFSETQ. This CDR3 is 16 amino acids long. V gave up 1 base and J gave up 1 base, with 11 bases separating them. CDR3 coding DNA: TGCGCCAGCAGCTTGTTACTAGCCCGGAACACCGGGGAGCTGTTTTTT. This gives the protein CASSLLLARNTGELFF.

V gene TRBV9 combines with J gene TRBJ2-1; TRBD2 aligns across 10 bases. V shed 2 bases and J 4 bases; nucleotides not matched to a gene: 3. Per germline, CDR1 SGDLS and CDR2 YYNGEE. This CDR3 comprises 15 residues. The CDR3 sequence is CASSVSGGLYNEQFF. The CDR3 DNA reads as TGTGCCAGCAGCGTTAGCGGGGGGCTTTACAATGAGCAGTTCTTC. The full variable domain, rest sourced from reference TRBV9 and TRBJ2-1, is DSGVTQTPKHLITATGQRVTLRCSPRSGDLSVYWYQQSLDQGLQFLIQYYNGEERAKGNILERFSAQQFPDLHSELNLSSLELGDSALYFCASSVSGGLYNEQFFGPGTRLTVL.

The gene calls are TRBV28 and TRBJ1-2, with 11 bases identical to TRBD1. CDR3 size: 15 residues. V lost 5 bases and J lost 7; bases outside the gene matches: 9. The germline gives CDR1 MDHEN, CDR2 SYDVKM. The CDR3 reads CASSIGTGTGGGYTF. CDR3 in DNA: TGTGCCAGCAGTATAGGGACCGGGACAGGGGGTGGCTACACCTTC.

This clone showed up just a few times. The chain joins TRBV11-2 to TRBJ2-7; D ambiguous. Trimming took off 5 bases at V and 0 bases at J, with 5 bases between the two ends. The CDR3 sequence is 12 residues long. Germline lookup yields CDR1 SGHAT and CDR2 FQNNGV. The CDR3 region has the DNA TGTGCCAGCAGCCGTAGCTCCTACGAGCAGTACTTC. Translation gives CASSRSSYEQYF.

The rearrangement joins TRBV15 to TRBJ2-7; D is unresolved. Germline V gene data show CDR1 as LNHNV and CDR2 as YYDKDF (reference sequence). CDR3 length equals 13 residues. The V end lost 3 bases, the J end lost 9 bases, and 15 bases lay between the germline ends. CDR3 sequence: CATSRGPKEGQYF. CDR3 nucleotide sequence: TGTGCCACCAGCAGGGGCCCTAAGGAAGGGCAGTACTTC. The full variable domain, in which reference TRBV15 and TRBJ2-7 provide the parts outside the CDR3, is DAMVIQNPRYQVTQFGKPVTLSCSQTLNHNVMYWYQQKSSQAPKLLFHYYDKDFNNEADTPDNFQSRRPNTSFCFLDIRSPGLGDTAMYLCATSRGPKEGQYFGPGTRLTVT.

This clone has only a few counts. The rearrangement joins TRBV21-1 to TRBJ1-5; TRBD1 reflects the table's D call only, with no check against the DNA. TRBV21-1 is recorded as a pseudogene. This CDR3 has 16 amino acids. In nucleotides, the CDR3 is TGTGCCAGCAGCCCTCAGGGTGACCTTTTCGGTCAGCCCCAGCATTTT. This sequence encodes CASSPQGDLFGQPQHF.

This clone was recorded once. The chain employs TRBV19 and TRBJ1-5, with 8 nucleotides matching TRBD1. With 1 base clipped from V and 2 bases from J, the junction kept 4 bases outside the gene matches. This CDR3 contains 16 residues. The germline gives CDR1 LNHDA, CDR2 SQIVND (reference sequence). The CDR3 protein is CASSIVTGGGNQPQHF. Here the CDR3 DNA reads TGTGCCAGTAGTATAGTTACAGGGGGAGGCAATCAGCCCCAGCATTTT.

This clone was seen once. The chain has TRBV5-4 and TRBJ2-3; TRBD2 agrees at 7 bases. There are 16 residues in the CDR3. V was clipped by 4 bases and J by 2 bases; unmatched bases: 10. Germline V gene data show CDR1 as SGHNT and CDR2 as YYREEE (reference sequence). The CDR3 is CASSRLGLADTDTQYF. The CDR3 DNA is TGTGCCAGCAGCCGCCTCGGGCTAGCGGACACAGATACGCAGTATTTT.

The rearrangement joins TRBV5-6 to TRBJ2-5, with TRBD1 matching 9 bases. CDR1 is SGHDT, CDR2 YYEEEE, per germline. The CDR3 is 16 residues long. V lost 0 bases to trimming and J lost 1 base; unmatched junction nucleotides: 4. The CDR3 loop is CASSLGQGGVQETQYF. CDR3 DNA sequence: TGTGCCAGCAGCTTGGGACAGGGGGGGGTCCAAGAGACCCAGTACTTC.

The chain recombines TRBV20-1 with TRBJ1-2; 8 bases are a match to TRBD1. The germline V gene has CDR1 DFQATT and CDR2 SNEGSKA (reference sequence). This CDR3 spans 8 amino acids. This CDR3 is CGQGGYTF. The CDR3 nucleotides read TGCGGACAGGGTGGCTACACCTTC.

This clone was counted once. The chain has TRBV28 and TRBJ2-7, with D possibly TRBD2 on 6 matching bases. CDR3 size: 14 residues. The germline CDR1 and CDR2 sequences are MDHEN and SYDVKM. Trimming shortened V by 3 bases and J by 3 bases, and 12 bases separated the two germline ends. The CDR3 protein is CASSFPGVSYEQYF. CDR3 nucleotide sequence: TGTGCCAGCAGTTTCCCGGGGGTAAGCTACGAGCAGTACTTC.

Here the CDR3 reads CASSKGPDRAAYGYTF. The CDR3 DNA follows: TGTGCCAGCAGCAAGGGACCCGACAGGGCGGCCTATGGCTACACCTTC. The chain couples TRBV5-4 to TRBJ1-2, with 7 bases aligning to TRBD1. The CDR3 extends over 16 amino acids. The V and J ends lost 4 bases and 4 bases, in that order; junction bases with no gene match: 13. Germline lookup yields CDR1 SGHNT and CDR2 YYREEE (reference sequence).

The V gene is TRBV29-1, the J gene TRBJ2-7; 7 bases are shared with TRBD1. The CDR3 consists of 12 residues. V lost 5 bases, J lost 4 bases, and 5 bases stayed unmatched. Looked up from germline, CDR1 is SQVTM and CDR2 is ANQGSEA. The CDR3 sequence: CSVRDSEYEQYF. The CDR3 DNA follows: TGCAGCGTTAGGGACAGCGAATACGAGCAGTACTTC.

The V and J genes are TRBV7-2 and TRBJ2-1; 8 nucleotides line up with TRBD2. Germline V CDR1 and CDR2: SGHTA, FQGNSA. The CDR3 contains 17 residues. Germline trimming cut 1 base from V and 0 bases from J; bases unmatched to any gene: 5. The CDR3 protein is CASSLVGGGSSYNEQFF. The CDR3 DNA reads as TGTGCCAGCAGCTTAGTGGGCGGGGGGAGCTCCTACAATGAGCAGTTCTTC.

The V call is TRBV2, the J call TRBJ1-1; 8 positions agree with TRBD1. V lost 6 bases, J lost 3 bases, and 3 bases stayed unmatched. The CDR3 totals 13 residues. Looked up from germline, CDR1 is SNHLY and CDR2 is FYNNEI. The CDR3 loop is CASRTGGDTEAFF. The CDR3 bases are TGTGCCAGCAGAACAGGGGGGGACACTGAAGCTTTCTTT.

V gene TRBV6-1 combines with J gene TRBJ2-7; 8 bases align to TRBD1. Looked up from germline, CDR1 is MNHNS and CDR2 is SASEGT. CDR3 size: 16 residues. V trimming: 1 base; J trimming: 0 bases; junction bases outside the gene matches: 5. The CDR3, as DNA: TGTGCCAGCAGTGAAGTTGACAGGGGCTACTCCTACGAGCAGTACTTC. It yields the protein CASSEVDRGYSYEQYF.

On this clone itself: The junction departs from the called germline gene at one end, perhaps through a read error. This chain connects TRBV6-1 to TRBJ2-2; 9 bases map to TRBD1. The CDR3 runs 18 residues. CDR1 and CDR2 (germline): MNHNS, SASEGT. CDR3 DNA sequence: TGTGCCAGCTGTGAGGGGGGGTGGGGACAGGGCTCAACCGGGGAGCTGTTTTTT. Its protein product is CASCEGGWGQGSTGELFF.

This chain links TRBV29-1 with TRBJ2-3, with a tentative D call TRBD1 (6 bases). Germline CDR1 and CDR2: SQVTM and ANQGSEA. V was clipped by 4 bases and J by 2 bases, with 13 bases between them. The CDR3 spans 14 residues. CDR3: CSVARGEVTDTQYF. In nucleotides, the CDR3 is TGCAGCGTTGCCAGGGGTGAGGTCACAGATACGCAGTATTTT.

V usage is TRBV28 and J usage is TRBJ2-5; D gene uncertain. Deletions cut 5 bases from V and 7 bases from J, with 17 bases between. From germline, CDR1 is MDHEN and CDR2 SYDVKM. This CDR3 region has 14 residues. In DNA, the CDR3 is TGTGCCAGCAGTCAACTTTCCAAACTTCGGACCCAGTACTTC. Translating it yields CASSQLSKLRTQYF.

As concerns this clone: Additional DNA sequences in this sample encode the identical CDR3. The chain recombines TRBV11-2 with TRBJ1-4, with 7 bases fitting TRBD1. The J segment lost 2 bases and the V segment lost 6 bases, leaving 6 bases of the junction unmatched. Germline lookup yields CDR1 SGHAT and CDR2 FQNNGV. This CDR3 spans 15 amino acids. The DNA for the CDR3 is TGTGCCAGCAGTGTGCCACAGGGGACTAATGAAAAACTGTTTTTT. Its protein product is CASSVPQGTNEKLFF.

The chain has TRBV7-9 and TRBJ2-7; D possibly corresponds to TRBD2 (7 bases). The V end was cut by 2 bases, the J end by 7 bases, with 18 bases between. Germline-derived CDR1 and CDR2 are SEHNR and FQNEAQ (reference sequence). The length of the CDR3 is 15 residues. CDR3 in DNA: TGTGCCAGCAGCTTAATCGAGGGGGGGAAGAGAGAGCAGTACTTC. Its translation is CASSLIEGGKREQYF.